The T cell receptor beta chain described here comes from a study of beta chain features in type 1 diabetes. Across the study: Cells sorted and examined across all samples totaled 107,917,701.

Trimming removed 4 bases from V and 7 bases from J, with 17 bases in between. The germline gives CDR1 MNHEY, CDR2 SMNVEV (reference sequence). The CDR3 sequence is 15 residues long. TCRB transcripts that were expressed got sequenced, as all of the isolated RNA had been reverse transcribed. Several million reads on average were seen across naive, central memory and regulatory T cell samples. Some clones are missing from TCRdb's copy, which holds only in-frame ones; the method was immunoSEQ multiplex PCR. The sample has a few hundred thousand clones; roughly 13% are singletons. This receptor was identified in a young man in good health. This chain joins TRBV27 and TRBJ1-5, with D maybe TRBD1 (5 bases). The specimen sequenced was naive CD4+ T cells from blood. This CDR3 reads CASSSLQVAGQPQHF. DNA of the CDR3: TGTGCCAGCAGTTCTCTACAGGTGGCAGGGCAGCCCCAGCATTTT.